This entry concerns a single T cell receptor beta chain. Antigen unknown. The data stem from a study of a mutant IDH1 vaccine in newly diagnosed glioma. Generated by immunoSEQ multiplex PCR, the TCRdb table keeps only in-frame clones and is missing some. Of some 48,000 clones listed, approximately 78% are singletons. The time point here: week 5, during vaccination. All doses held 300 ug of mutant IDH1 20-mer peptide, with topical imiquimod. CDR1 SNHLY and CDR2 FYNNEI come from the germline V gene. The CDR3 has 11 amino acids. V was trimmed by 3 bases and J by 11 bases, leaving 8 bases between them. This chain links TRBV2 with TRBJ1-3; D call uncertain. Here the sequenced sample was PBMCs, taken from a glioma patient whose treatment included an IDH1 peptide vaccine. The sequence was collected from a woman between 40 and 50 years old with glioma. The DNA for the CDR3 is TGTGCCAGCAGTGACTTTAAACCCATATATTTT. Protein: CASSDFKPIYF.